The 7 T cell receptor beta chains below all came from one sample that was sequenced in a study of T cells in Graves' hyperthyroidism and ophthalmopathy. The source material, RNA transcripts, was used to amplify TCR beta CDR3 regions. HTBI primers drove first-round RT-PCR of the TCR CDR3. TCRdb independently ran MiXCR on the multiplex PCR reads; one entry per CDR3 protein. The sample records fewer than 550,000 distinct CDR3 sequences, less than 20% being singletons. The sample consisted of blood. These receptors were taken from a woman aged 18-35 years with Graves' hyperthyroidism.

The sample holds a few counts of this clonotype. This chain joins TRBV6-1 and TRBJ1-6, with 10 bases lining up with TRBD1. The CDR3 extends over 13 amino acids. The V segment lost 9 bases and the J segment 9 bases; nucleotides outside the gene matches: 5. CDR1 and CDR2 from the germline V gene are MNHNS and SASEGT. CDR3 protein: CASAGTGVSPLHF. CDR3 DNA sequence: TGTGCCAGTGCCGGGACAGGGGTTTCACCCCTCCACTTT.

This clonotype was observed at least ten times. This chain uses TRBV28 with TRBJ2-7; D is perhaps TRBD1 (5 bases). CDR3 length: 13 amino acids. V lost 6 bases and J lost 2, with 11 bases in between. Germline values: CDR1 MDHEN, CDR2 SYDVKM. CDR3 sequence (DNA): TGTGCCAGCAGCCCTGACAGTACCTACGAGCAGTACTTC. Translation: CASSPDSTYEQYF.

This clonotype was observed at least ten times. The rearrangement uses TRBV2 and TRBJ2-5; D unclear. This CDR3 spans 13 amino acids. Germline V gives CDR1 SNHLY, CDR2 FYNNEI. V lost 1 base to trimming and J lost 10 bases, with 13 bases between them. CDR3 bases: TGTGCCAGCAGTGAAGAACGGCCGACGGGCCAGTACTTC. Protein: CASSEERPTGQYF. Variable domain in full (rest from reference TRBV2 and TRBJ2-5): EPEVTQTPSHQVTQMGQEVILRCVPISNHLYFYWYRQILGQKVEFLVSFYNNEISEKSEIFDDQFSVERPDGSNFTLKIRSTKLEDSAMYFCASSEERPTGQYFGPGTRLLVL.

This clonotype has ten or more counts. The chain employs TRBV6-1 and TRBJ2-1, with D possibly TRBD2 on 5 matching bases. From germline, CDR1 is MNHNS and CDR2 SASEGT. CDR3 size: 16 residues. V shed 5 bases and J shed 5 bases, with 19 bases lying between them. CDR3 DNA: TGTGCCAGCAGTTCCCTCCGCGGGTTTATCAACAATGAGCAGTTCTTC. Amino acids: CASSSLRGFINNEQFF.

V is TRBV10-3 and J is TRBJ2-5, with D tentatively TRBD1 (5 bases). The CDR3 has 12 amino acids. Trimming cost V 8 bases and J 2 bases, with 9 bases left between them. CDR1 ENHRY and CDR2 SYGVKD come from the germline V gene. CDR3 sequence reads: CAIRGAQETQYF. The CDR3 bases are TGTGCCATCCGTGGGGCTCAAGAGACCCAGTACTTC.

The CDR3 DNA reads TGTGCCAGCAGTGAAGGACACTACAATGAGCAGTTCTTC. Encoded protein: CASSEGHYNEQFF. The chain employs TRBV6-1 and TRBJ2-1; D is uncertain. Trimming cost V 1 base and J 3 bases, with 4 bases left between them. This CDR3 comprises 13 residues. Germline assignment: CDR1 MNHNS and CDR2 SASEGT.

This clonotype was counted at least ten times. As DNA, the CDR3 is TGCGCCAGCAGCTTGGTGCGGGAGATGAACACTGAAGCTTTCTTT. Protein sequence: CASSLVREMNTEAFF. V usage is TRBV5-1 and J usage is TRBJ1-1; unclear D gene. CDR3 length: 15 amino acids. The germline CDR1 and CDR2 sequences are SGHRS and YFSETQ. Trimming stripped 0 bases from V and 0 bases from J, with 9 bases between.